The T cell receptor beta chain under discussion was sequenced for a study of cytomegalovirus exposure and HLA in healthy donors. The wider study: Approximately 81% of 398 genotyped donors fell in the Caucasian-associated ancestry cluster.

PCR involved 60 Vbeta and 13 Jbeta primers. Generated by immunoSEQ multiplex PCR, the TCRdb table keeps only in-frame clones and is missing some. The sample holds approximately 150,000 clones, 78% seen once. Regarding this clone: The target antigen is unknown.

Regarding the study as a whole: Later analysis demonstrated an association between a missense DCLRE1C variant and TCR beta V- and J-gene trimming. The productive fraction for most TCR beta V segments was about 87% or about 30% in an earlier analysis. In vitro confirmation showed a few CMV-associated chains to be CMV antigen specific.

This clonotype originated in a female donor in good health and CMV-seronegative. Sequencing input: PBMCs.

CDR3 sequence reads: CASSWGGHGYTF. In DNA form, the CDR3 reads TGCGCCAGCAGCTGGGGGGGTCATGGCTACACCTTC. This chain links TRBV5-1 with TRBJ1-2, with D maybe TRBD1 (5 bases). Trimming removed 3 bases from V and 6 bases from J, with 9 bases in between. This CDR3 spans 12 amino acids. Germline assignment: CDR1 SGHRS and CDR2 YFSETQ.